This paragraph covers one T cell receptor beta chain sequence. The sample comes from a study of blood T cell repertoires in COVID-19. As for the study in general: Material from acute and convalescent COVID-19 was sourced from the United States, Italy and Spain. Sources were T cells, B-cell-depleted T cells, or PBMCs; the material itself was cDNA or gDNA.

V lost 4 bases, J lost 7 bases, and 27 bases lay in between. The CDR3 has 19 amino acids. Germline V gene lookup returns CDR1 SGDLS and CDR2 YYNGEE. Generated by immunoSEQ multiplex PCR, the TCRdb table keeps only in-frame clones and is missing some. The sample lists under 75,000 clones; approximately 79% were seen once. The sample taken for sequencing was peripheral blood. V and J are TRBV9 and TRBJ1-6, with a tentative D call TRBD1 (5 bases). This TCR was sampled from a woman aged 65 to 85 with acute or convalescent COVID-19. DNA of the CDR3: TGTGCCAGCAGCCCCCGGCAGGGCACCGTCAGGGATAGGAATTCACCCCTCCACTTT. Translating gives CASSPRQGTVRDRNSPLHF.